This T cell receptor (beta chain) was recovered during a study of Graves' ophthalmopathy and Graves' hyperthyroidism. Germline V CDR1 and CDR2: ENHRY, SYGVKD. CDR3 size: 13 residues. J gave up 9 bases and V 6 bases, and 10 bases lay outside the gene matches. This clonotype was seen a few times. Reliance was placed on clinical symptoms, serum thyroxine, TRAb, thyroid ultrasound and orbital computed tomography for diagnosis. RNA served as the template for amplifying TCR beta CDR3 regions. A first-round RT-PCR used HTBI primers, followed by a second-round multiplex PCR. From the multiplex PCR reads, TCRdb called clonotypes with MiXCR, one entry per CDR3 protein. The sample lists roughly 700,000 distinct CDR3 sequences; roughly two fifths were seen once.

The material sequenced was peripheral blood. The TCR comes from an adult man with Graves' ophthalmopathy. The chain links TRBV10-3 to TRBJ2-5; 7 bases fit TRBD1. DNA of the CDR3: TGTGCCATCAGCGACAGGGAAAATCAGCCCCAGTACTTC. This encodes CAISDRENQPQYF.